This TCR beta chain originates from a study of T cell responses to AZD1222 COVID-19 vaccine. Overall study: Pooling of second doses given at about 4 or about 12 weeks was done.

TCRdb keeps only in-frame clones here, not all; method: immunoSEQ multiplex PCR. The sample shows 150,000 to 200,000 clones, about 94% of them seen only once. Study-wide points: The study identified only a handful of AZD1222 recipients as seropositive at baseline. Unmutated variant regions are reportedly the target of nearly half of TCRs that are spike-specific. Repertoire sampling was restricted to post-peak T cell response timepoints.

The length of the CDR3 is 15 residues. Germline loops: CDR1 MGHDK, CDR2 SYGVNS. The V gene lost 2 bases and the J gene lost 7 bases, with 15 bases spanning the gap. With respect to this clone: The antigen is unknown.

The chain uses TRBV25-1 and TRBJ1-3, with a tentative D call TRBD1 (5 bases). Sequencing used peripheral blood, obtained on day 0 of AZD1222 vaccination. The TCR was taken from an adult in good health. CDR3 sequence reads: CASSERRGGVNTIYF. The CDR3 DNA follows: TGTGCCAGCAGTGAACGGCGTGGAGGGGTCAACACCATATATTTT.